This T cell receptor (beta chain) derives from a study of regulatory T cells in long-lasting Graves disease. Study-wide points: TRBV28 was favored in persistent disease, as were TRBJ1-2 and TRBJ2-5.

The CDR3 is 14 residues long. Between the trimmed V and J ends, which lost 3 bases and 7 bases, there was a span of 12 bases. Germline CDR1 and CDR2: MNHEY and SVGEGT. On this clonotype: Its antigen is unidentified.

Time point described: newly diagnosed GD, antithyroid drugs for less than 3 months. The TCR library was made from RNA that had been extracted from PBMCs in TRIzol. CDR3 regions were amplified by Arm-PCR using iRepertoire HTBI primers to build TCR beta libraries. MiXCR, run by TCRdb on the multiplex PCR reads, gives a single entry per CDR3 protein. The profile shows over 300,000 distinct CDR3 sequences, around 15% of them singletons. This sequence joins TRBV6-2 or TRBV6-3 and TRBJ2-2; D is possibly TRBD1 or TRBD2 (6 bases each). This receptor was identified in a female donor with Graves disease. The sequencing here drew on peripheral blood mononuclear cells (PBMCs), taken at new diagnosis, from a patient treated with antithyroid drugs. The CDR3 coding sequence is TGTGCCAGCAGTTATCGGGGGCCCGACGGGGAGCTGTTTTTT. This translates into CASSYRGPDGELFF.